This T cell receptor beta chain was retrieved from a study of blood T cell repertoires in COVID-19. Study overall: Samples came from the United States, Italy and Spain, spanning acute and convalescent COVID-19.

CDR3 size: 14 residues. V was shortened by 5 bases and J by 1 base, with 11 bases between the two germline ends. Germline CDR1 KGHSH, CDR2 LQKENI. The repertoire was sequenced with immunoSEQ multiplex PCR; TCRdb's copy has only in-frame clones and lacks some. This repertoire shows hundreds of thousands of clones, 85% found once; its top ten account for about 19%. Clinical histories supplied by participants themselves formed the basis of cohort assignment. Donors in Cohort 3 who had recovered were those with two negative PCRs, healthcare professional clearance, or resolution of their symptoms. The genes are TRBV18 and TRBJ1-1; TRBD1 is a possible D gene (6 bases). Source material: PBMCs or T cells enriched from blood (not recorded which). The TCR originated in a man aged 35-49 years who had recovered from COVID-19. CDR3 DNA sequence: TGTGCCAGCTCATTACGGACAGCGAACACTGAAGCTTTCTTT. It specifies CASSLRTANTEAFF.